This paragraph covers one T cell receptor beta chain sequence. Using immunoSEQ multiplex PCR, the repertoire was profiled, and TCRdb retains in-frame clones only, with some absent. The sample has 150,000 to 200,000 clones, around 92% seen once. This entry belongs to a study of blood T cell repertoires in COVID-19. V was shortened by 4 bases and J by 4 bases, with 4 bases between the two germline ends. This CDR3 has 11 amino acids. Germline loops: CDR1 MDHEN, CDR2 SYDVKM. The TCR sequence derives from a man aged 25-45 years with COVID-19, enrolled during active disease. The specimen sequenced was peripheral blood. The chain couples TRBV28 to TRBJ1-2; D gene unclear. CDR3 in amino acids: CASSSPYGYTF. The CDR3 bases are TGTGCCAGCAGTTCTCCCTATGGCTACACCTTC.